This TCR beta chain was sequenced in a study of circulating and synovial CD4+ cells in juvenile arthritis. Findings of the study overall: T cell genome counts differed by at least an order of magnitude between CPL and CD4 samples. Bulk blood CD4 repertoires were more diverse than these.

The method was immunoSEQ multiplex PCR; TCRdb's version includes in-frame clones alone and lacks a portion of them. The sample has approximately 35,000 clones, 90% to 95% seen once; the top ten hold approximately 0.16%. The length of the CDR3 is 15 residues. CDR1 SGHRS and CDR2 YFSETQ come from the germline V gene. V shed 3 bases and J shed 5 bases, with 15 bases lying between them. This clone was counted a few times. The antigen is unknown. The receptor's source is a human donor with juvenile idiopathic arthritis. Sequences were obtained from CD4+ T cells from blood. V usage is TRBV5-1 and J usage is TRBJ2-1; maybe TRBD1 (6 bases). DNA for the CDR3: TGCGCCAGCAGCTCACAGGGACCTCTGAACAATGAGCAGTTCTTC. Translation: CASSSQGPLNNEQFF.